The 26 T cell receptor beta chains below come from one sample, sequenced in a study of blood T cell repertoires in COVID-19. Assay used: immunoSEQ multiplex PCR; TCRdb lists only in-frame clones, some missing. The table lists about 55,000 clones, 83% of them singletons, with about 2% in the top ten. Sample: peripheral blood. These receptors were collected from an older woman with acute or convalescent COVID-19.

V and J are TRBV9 and TRBJ1-4; 7 bases match TRBD1. Germline-derived CDR1 and CDR2 are SGDLS and YYNGEE. This CDR3 has 14 residues. With V trimmed by 4 bases and J by 5 bases, 5 bases remained unmatched. Here the CDR3 reads CASSPRQGNEKLFF. Here the CDR3 DNA reads TGTGCCAGCAGCCCCCGACAGGGAAATGAAAAACTGTTTTTT.

The V call is TRBV6-5, the J call TRBJ2-1, with 11 bases that match TRBD2. Per germline, CDR1 MNHEY and CDR2 SVGAGI. The CDR3 length is 16 residues. V was clipped by 4 bases and J by 6 bases; unmatched bases: 8. The chain's CDR3 is CASSSLAGGRVNEQFF. CDR3 DNA: TGTGCCAGCAGTTCCTTAGCGGGGGGGCGGGTCAATGAGCAGTTCTTC.

The chain uses TRBV7-2 and TRBJ1-3; tentative D call: TRBD1 (6 bases). Trimming pared 2 bases from V and 0 bases from J, leaving 8 bases between. Germline CDR1 and CDR2: SGHTA and FQGNSA. This CDR3 comprises 15 residues. The CDR3 region is CASSLQGISGNTIYF. The CDR3 DNA reads TGTGCCAGCAGCTTACAGGGGATCTCTGGAAACACCATATATTTT.

This clone was recorded a few times. V usage is TRBV6-1 and J usage is TRBJ2-3; weak D call: TRBD2 (6 bases). Trimming took 0 bases from V and 4 from J, leaving 11 bases between them. In germline, CDR1 is MNHNS, CDR2 SASEGT. The CDR3 is 15 amino acids. The CDR3 nucleotides read TGTGCCAGCAGTGAAGCGGAGGGCCGGGCAGATACGCAGTATTTT. As protein: CASSEAEGRADTQYF.

The chain joins TRBV6-5 to TRBJ1-4; D not certain. Trimming shortened V by 6 bases and J by 8 bases, and 13 bases separated the two germline ends. Germline values: CDR1 MNHEY, CDR2 SVGAGI. The CDR3 length is 13 residues. This chain's CDR3 is CASRPTVQEKLFF. The DNA for the CDR3 is TGTGCCAGCAGACCCACCGTCCAGGAAAAACTGTTTTTT.

CDR3 sequence (DNA): TGTGCCAGCAGTGAACTGAGCTCCTATAATTCACCCCTCCACTTT. Protein: CASSELSSYNSPLHF. The V call is TRBV6-1, the J call TRBJ1-6, with D unresolved. V lost 2 bases to trimming and J lost 0 bases, with 5 bases between them. Per the germline V gene, CDR1 is MNHNS and CDR2 is SASEGT. CDR3 length: 15 amino acids.

As concerns this clone: Relative to the germline gene, one junction end is altered; a read error may explain this. The chain is built from TRBV12-5 and TRBJ1-2, with 11 bases aligning to TRBD1. The CDR3 extends over 15 amino acids. Germline V gene sequence: CDR1 LGHNT, CDR2 FRNRAP. CDR3 nucleotide sequence: TGTGCTAGTGGTTTGCCCCAGAACGGACAGGGGGCCCTCTCCTTC. This encodes CASGLPQNGQGALSF. The whole variable domain, filled in from reference TRBV12-5 and TRBJ1-2, reads DARVTQTPRHKVTEMGQEVTMRCQPILGHNTVFWYRQTMMQGLELLAYFRNRAPLDDSGMPKDRFSAEMPDATLATLKIQPSEPRDSAVYFCASGLPQNGQGALSFGSGTRLTVV.

V is TRBV29-1 and J is TRBJ2-2; perhaps TRBD2 as D (7 bases). V was cut by 7 bases and J by 4 bases, with 13 bases left in between. The CDR3 extends over 13 amino acids. CDR1 and CDR2 (germline): SQVTM, ANQGSEA. CDR3 sequence: CSARRGGTGELFF. The CDR3 region has the DNA TGCAGCGCTCGGAGGGGGGGCACCGGGGAGCTGTTTTTT.

The gene calls are TRBV4-1 and TRBJ2-5; the match to TRBD2 covers 10 bases. The CDR3 has 18 residues. The germline CDR1 and CDR2 sequences are MGHRA and YSYEKL. V lost 2 bases to trimming and J lost 2 bases; unmatched junction nucleotides: 11. CDR3 coding DNA: TGCGCCAGCAGCCAACCCTTTTTAACTAGCGGGGCACAAGAGACCCAGTACTTC. Its protein product is CASSQPFLTSGAQETQYF.

The rearrangement uses TRBV5-1 and TRBJ2-7; TRBD2 might be the D (5 bases). The CDR3 length is 14 residues. The V and J ends lost 3 bases and 3 bases respectively, with 13 bases between them. Germline assignment: CDR1 SGHRS and CDR2 YFSETQ. The CDR3 is CASSSGESLYEQYF. The CDR3 nucleotides are TGCGCCAGCAGCTCCGGGGAGAGCCTCTACGAGCAGTACTTC.

A remark on this clone: Relative to the germline gene, one junction end is altered; a read error may explain this. The J gene is TRBJ1-1, the V gene TRBV12-3 or TRBV12-4; the D is unclear. This CDR3 has 13 residues. CDR3 nucleotide sequence: TGTGCCAGCACTTTAGGTCGGGTTACTGAAGCTTTCTTT. Translating it yields CASTLGRVTEAFF.

The genes are TRBV7-2 and TRBJ1-1, with D hard to call. Trimming took 1 base from V and 0 from J, leaving 6 bases between them. CDR3 length: 14 residues. Germline V gene lookup returns CDR1 SGHTA and CDR2 FQGNSA. The CDR3 nucleotides read TGTGCCAGCAGCTTAGGGACTATGAACACTGAAGCTTTCTTT. Its protein product is CASSLGTMNTEAFF.

This sequence joins TRBV3-1 (or the pseudogene TRBV3-2) and TRBJ1-2; 9 positions match TRBD1. CDR1 and CDR2 (germline): LGHDT, YNNKEL (reference sequence). V lost 6 bases to trimming and J lost 7 bases; unmatched junction nucleotides: 12. CDR3 length: 15 residues. CDR3 nucleotide sequence: TGTGCCAGCAGTTCCGGGACAGGGTTGGTATCTGGCTACACCTTC. This gives the protein CASSSGTGLVSGYTF.

This sequence joins TRBV27 and TRBJ2-7; 8 bases align to TRBD1. Germline CDR1 and CDR2: MNHEY and SMNVEV (reference sequence). V shed 4 bases and J 2 bases; nucleotides not matched to a gene: 7. The CDR3 runs to 15 residues. The CDR3: CASSSGQAGAYEQYF. DNA for the CDR3: TGTGCCAGCAGTTCGGGACAGGCCGGCGCCTACGAGCAGTACTTC.

The sample holds a few counts of this clone. CDR3 coding DNA: TGTGCCATCAGAGTAGGACAGGAACTAAACACTGAAGCTTTCTTT. This codes for CAIRVGQELNTEAFF. The chain links TRBV10-3 to TRBJ1-1; 7 bases line up with TRBD1. Unmatched junction bases numbered 9, after V lost 6 bases and J lost 2 bases. This CDR3 contains 15 residues. Germline V gives CDR1 ENHRY, CDR2 SYGVKD.

This chain connects TRBV30 to TRBJ1-4; TRBD1 matches at 8 bases. The CDR3 loop spans 15 amino acids. Germline trimming cut 5 bases from V and 6 bases from J; bases unmatched to any gene: 11. Per germline, CDR1 GTSNPN and CDR2 SVGIG (reference sequence). The CDR3 spells CAWGTGVLGDEKLFF. Written as DNA, the CDR3 is TGTGCCTGGGGGACAGGAGTCTTGGGTGATGAAAAACTGTTTTTT.

V is TRBV7-8 and J is TRBJ1-5; D is ambiguous. Germline CDR1 SGHVS, CDR2 FQNEAQ. V was cut by 5 bases and J by 6 bases, with 11 bases left in between. This CDR3 comprises 13 residues. CDR3 in amino acids: CASSLQFLQPQHF. The CDR3 coding sequence is TGTGCCAGCAGCCTTCAGTTCCTTCAGCCCCAGCATTTT.

J is TRBJ2-2 and V is TRBV5-6; a possible D gene is TRBD1 (6 bases). This CDR3 has 16 residues. Germline CDR1 and CDR2: SGHDT and YYEEEE. Trimming shortened V by 4 bases and J by 1 base, and 14 bases separated the two germline ends. Here the CDR3 reads CASSPPGHLNTGELFF. CDR3 coding DNA: TGTGCCAGCAGCCCACCGGGACACCTGAACACCGGGGAGCTGTTTTTT.

The rearrangement joins TRBV18 to TRBJ2-1, with D perhaps TRBD2 (6 bases). The CDR3 has 17 residues. Per germline, CDR1 KGHSH and CDR2 LQKENI. V lost 1 base and J lost 0, with 13 bases in between. The CDR3: CASSPHEAGSSYNEQFF. For the CDR3, the DNA is TGTGCCAGCTCACCACATGAAGCGGGTAGCTCCTACAATGAGCAGTTCTTC.

The chain recombines TRBV2 with TRBJ1-5, with 10 nucleotides matching TRBD1. After removal of 7 bases from V and 5 bases from J, the junction contained 5 bases not matched to a gene. This CDR3 spans 14 amino acids. The germline V gene has CDR1 SNHLY and CDR2 FYNNEI. Written as DNA, the CDR3 is TGTGCCAGCACCCAGGGGACAGGGGATCAGCCCCAGCATTTT. Its protein is CASTQGTGDQPQHF.

This sequence joins TRBV30 and TRBJ2-5, with D unresolved. Per the germline V gene, CDR1 is GTSNPN and CDR2 is SVGIG (reference sequence). The CDR3 has 13 residues. V lost 0 bases and J lost 1, with 6 bases in between. The CDR3 DNA is TGTGCCTGGAGTGTCTTTCTCCAAGAGACCCAGTACTTC. This translates into CAWSVFLQETQYF.

This chain connects TRBV19 to TRBJ1-4, with a tentative D call TRBD1 (6 bases). CDR3 length: 15 residues. Germline V gives CDR1 LNHDA, CDR2 SQIVND (reference sequence). V shed 8 bases and J shed 0 bases, with 13 bases lying between them. The DNA for the CDR3 is TGTGCCAGTGCGTCCAGGGGTGCAACTAATGAAAAACTGTTTTTT. The encoded protein is CASASRGATNEKLFF.

The chain employs TRBV2 and TRBJ2-7, with no clear D. The CDR3 loop spans 13 amino acids. Trimming cost V 3 bases and J 6 bases, with 12 bases left between them. Per germline, CDR1 SNHLY and CDR2 FYNNEI. CDR3 sequence (DNA): TGTGCCAGCAGTGATCGAGTTTTTACCGAGCAGTACTTC. Translation: CASSDRVFTEQYF.

V and J are TRBV2 and TRBJ2-3, with 11 nucleotides matching TRBD2. CDR1 is SNHLY, CDR2 FYNNEI, per germline. The CDR3 runs to 16 residues. V trimming: 4 bases; J trimming: 4 bases; junction bases outside the gene matches: 7. For the CDR3, the DNA is TGTGCCAGCAGTGGACGGGGACTAGCGGTTTCAGATACGCAGTATTTT. Translated, it gives CASSGRGLAVSDTQYF. Using reference TRBV2 and TRBJ2-3 for the parts outside the CDR3, the full variable domain is EPEVTQTPSHQVTQMGQEVILRCVPISNHLYFYWYRQILGQKVEFLVSFYNNEISEKSEIFDDQFSVERPDGSNFTLKIRSTKLEDSAMYFCASSGRGLAVSDTQYFGPGTRLTVL.

This chain links TRBV29-1 with TRBJ1-1; 7 nucleotides agree with TRBD1. This CDR3 is built from 12 residues. V dropped 6 bases and J dropped 2; count of bases not matched to a gene: 3. Germline CDR1 and CDR2: SQVTM and ANQGSEA. The CDR3 protein is CSVGTANTEAFF. In nucleotides, the CDR3 is TGCAGCGTCGGGACAGCAAACACTGAAGCTTTCTTT.

The rearrangement links TRBV10-3 to TRBJ1-1; no clear D gene. Germline CDR1 ENHRY, CDR2 SYGVKD. Between the trimmed V and J ends, which lost 10 bases and 1 base, there was a span of 13 bases. The CDR3 runs to 13 residues. CDR3 sequence (DNA): TGTGCCACTCGGGTGGAGGGGAACACTGAAGCTTTCTTT. Residues: CATRVEGNTEAFF.